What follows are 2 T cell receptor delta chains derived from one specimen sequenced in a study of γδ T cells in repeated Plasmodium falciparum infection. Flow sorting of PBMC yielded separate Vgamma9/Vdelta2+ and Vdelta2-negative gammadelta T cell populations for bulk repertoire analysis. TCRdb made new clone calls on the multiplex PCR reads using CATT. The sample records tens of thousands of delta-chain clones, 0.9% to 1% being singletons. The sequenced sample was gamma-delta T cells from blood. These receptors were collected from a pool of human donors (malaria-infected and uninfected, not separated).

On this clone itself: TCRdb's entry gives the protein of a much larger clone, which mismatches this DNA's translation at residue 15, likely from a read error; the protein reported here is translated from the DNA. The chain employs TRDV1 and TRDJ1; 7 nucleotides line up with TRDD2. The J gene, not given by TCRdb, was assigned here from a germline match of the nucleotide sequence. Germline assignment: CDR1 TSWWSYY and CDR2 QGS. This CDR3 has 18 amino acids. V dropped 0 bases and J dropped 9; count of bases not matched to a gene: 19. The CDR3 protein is CALGELFPSSLTIRELIF. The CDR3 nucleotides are TGTGCTCTTGGGGAACTTTTTCCTTCCTCCCTTACGATCAGGGAACTCATCTTT.

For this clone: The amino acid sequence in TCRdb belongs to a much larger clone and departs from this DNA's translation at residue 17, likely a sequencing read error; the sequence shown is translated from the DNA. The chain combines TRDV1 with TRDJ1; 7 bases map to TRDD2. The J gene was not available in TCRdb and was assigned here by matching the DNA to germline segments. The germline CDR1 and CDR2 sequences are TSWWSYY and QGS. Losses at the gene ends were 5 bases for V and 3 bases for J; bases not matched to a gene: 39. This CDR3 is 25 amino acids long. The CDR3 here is CALGPYPSIPTPEQRGVRGPDKLIF. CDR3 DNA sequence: TGTGCTCTTGGGCCTTACCCCTCTATTCCTACTCCGGAGCAAAGGGGGGTACGGGGGCCCGATAAACTCATCTTT.